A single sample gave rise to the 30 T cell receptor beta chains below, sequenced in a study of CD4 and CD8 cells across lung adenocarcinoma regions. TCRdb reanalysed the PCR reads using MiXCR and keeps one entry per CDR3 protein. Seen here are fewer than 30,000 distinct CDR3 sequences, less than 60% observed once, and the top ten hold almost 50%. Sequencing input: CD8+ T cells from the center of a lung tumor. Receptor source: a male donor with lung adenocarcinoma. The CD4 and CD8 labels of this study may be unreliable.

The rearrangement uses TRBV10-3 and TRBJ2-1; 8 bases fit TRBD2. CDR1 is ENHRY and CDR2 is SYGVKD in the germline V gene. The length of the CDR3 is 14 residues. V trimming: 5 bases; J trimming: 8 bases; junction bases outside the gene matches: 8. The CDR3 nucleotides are TGTGCCATCAGTCATGAGACTAGCGTCCATGAGCAGTTCTTC. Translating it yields CAISHETSVHEQFF.

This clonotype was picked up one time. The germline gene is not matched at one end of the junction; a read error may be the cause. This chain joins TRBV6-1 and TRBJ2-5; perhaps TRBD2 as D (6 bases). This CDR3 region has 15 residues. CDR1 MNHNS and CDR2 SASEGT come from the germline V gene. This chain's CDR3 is CASGLDGRGAETQYF. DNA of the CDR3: TGTGCCAGCGGGTTGGACGGGAGAGGCGCAGAGACGCAGTACTTC.

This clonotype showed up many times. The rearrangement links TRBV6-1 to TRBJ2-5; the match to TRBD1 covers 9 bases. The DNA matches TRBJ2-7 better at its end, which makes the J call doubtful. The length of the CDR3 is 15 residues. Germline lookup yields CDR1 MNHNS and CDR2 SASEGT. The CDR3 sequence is CASSRTGQGLDEQYF. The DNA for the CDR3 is TGTGCCAGCAGTCGAACGGGACAGGGTCTTGACGAGCAGTACTTC.

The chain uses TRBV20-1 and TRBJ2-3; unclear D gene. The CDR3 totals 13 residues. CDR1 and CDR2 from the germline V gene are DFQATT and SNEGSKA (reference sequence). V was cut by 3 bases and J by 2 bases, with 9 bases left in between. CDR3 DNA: TGCAGTGCTAGCCTTGGGCTCACAGATACGCAGTATTTT. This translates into CSASLGLTDTQYF.

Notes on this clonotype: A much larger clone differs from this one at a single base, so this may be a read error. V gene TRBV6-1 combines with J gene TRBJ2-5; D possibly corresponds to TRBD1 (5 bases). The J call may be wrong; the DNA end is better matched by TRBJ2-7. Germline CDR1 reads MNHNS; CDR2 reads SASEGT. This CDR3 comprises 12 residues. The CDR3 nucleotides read TGTGCCAGCAGCCAGACAGTGCACGAGCAGTACTTC. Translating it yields CASSQTVHEQYF.

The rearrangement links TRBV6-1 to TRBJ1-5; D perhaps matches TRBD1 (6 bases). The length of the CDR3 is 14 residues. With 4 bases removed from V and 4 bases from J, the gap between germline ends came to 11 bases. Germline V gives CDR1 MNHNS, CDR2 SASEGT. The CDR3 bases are TGTGCCAGCAGTGGCTCCGACAGGAATCAGCCCCAGCATTTT. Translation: CASSGSDRNQPQHF.

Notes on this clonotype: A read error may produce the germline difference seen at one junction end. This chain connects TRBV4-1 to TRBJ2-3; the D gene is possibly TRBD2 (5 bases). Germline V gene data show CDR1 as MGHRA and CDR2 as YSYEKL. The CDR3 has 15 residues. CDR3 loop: CARSRKALRADTQFF. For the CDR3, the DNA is TGCGCCAGGAGCCGTAAGGCCCTGCGGGCAGATACGCAGTTCTTT.

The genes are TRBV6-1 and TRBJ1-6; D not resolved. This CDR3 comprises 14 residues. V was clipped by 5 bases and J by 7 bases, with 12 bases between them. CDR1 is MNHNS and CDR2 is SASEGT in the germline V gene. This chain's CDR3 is CASSPVQFNSPLHF. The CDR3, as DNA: TGTGCCAGCAGTCCGGTCCAATTCAATTCACCCCTCCACTTT.

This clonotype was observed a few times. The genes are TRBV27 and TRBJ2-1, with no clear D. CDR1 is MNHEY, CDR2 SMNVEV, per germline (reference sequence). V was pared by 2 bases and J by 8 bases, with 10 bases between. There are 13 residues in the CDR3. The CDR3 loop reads CASSLGLHDEQFF. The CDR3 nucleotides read TGTGCCAGCAGTTTAGGCCTCCACGATGAGCAGTTCTTC.

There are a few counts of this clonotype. CDR3 sequence (DNA): TGTGCCAGCAGTGATCGACAGGGTCAAGAGACCCAGTACTTC. This translates into CASSDRQGQETQYF. V is TRBV25-1 and J is TRBJ2-1; 7 bases agree with TRBD1. The J call may be mistaken, given a closer DNA end match to TRBJ2-5. CDR1 and CDR2 (germline): MGHDK, SYGVNS. The CDR3 is 14 amino acids.

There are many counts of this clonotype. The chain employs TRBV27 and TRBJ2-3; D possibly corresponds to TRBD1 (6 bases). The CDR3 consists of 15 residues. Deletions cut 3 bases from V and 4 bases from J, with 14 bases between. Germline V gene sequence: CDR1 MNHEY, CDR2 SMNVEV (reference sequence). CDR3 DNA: TGTGCCAGCAGTTTCACAGGGTTTGAGGCAGATACGCAGTATTTT. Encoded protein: CASSFTGFEADTQYF.

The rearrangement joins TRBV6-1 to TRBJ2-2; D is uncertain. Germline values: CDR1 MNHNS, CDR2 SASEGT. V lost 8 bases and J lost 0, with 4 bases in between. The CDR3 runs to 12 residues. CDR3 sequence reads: CASVANTGELFF. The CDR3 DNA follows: TGTGCCAGCGTGGCGAACACCGGGGAGCTGTTTTTT.

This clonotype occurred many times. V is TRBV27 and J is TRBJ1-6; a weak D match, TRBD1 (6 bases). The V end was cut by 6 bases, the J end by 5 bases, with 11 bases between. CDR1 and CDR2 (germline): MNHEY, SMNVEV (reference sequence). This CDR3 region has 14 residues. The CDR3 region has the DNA TGTGCCAGCAGAACCGGGGGGCATAATTCACCCCTCCACTTT. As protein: CASRTGGHNSPLHF.

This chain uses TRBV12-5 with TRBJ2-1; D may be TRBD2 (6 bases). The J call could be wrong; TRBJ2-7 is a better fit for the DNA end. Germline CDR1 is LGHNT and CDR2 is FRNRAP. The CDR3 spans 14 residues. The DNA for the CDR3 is TGTGCTAGTGCCCTCGGGACTGGCTCCTACGAGCAGTACTTC. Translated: CASALGTGSYEQYF.

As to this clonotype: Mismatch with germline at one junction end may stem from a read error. CDR3 coding DNA: TGCGCCGGCACGGGGCTGGGAGCCAAAGACATTCAGTACTTC. Amino acids: CAGTGLGAKDIQYF. V gene TRBV6-8 combines with J gene TRBJ2-4; either TRBD1 or TRBD2 may supply D (5 bases each). CDR1 is MNHGY and CDR2 is SAAAGT in the germline V gene. This CDR3 is built from 14 residues.

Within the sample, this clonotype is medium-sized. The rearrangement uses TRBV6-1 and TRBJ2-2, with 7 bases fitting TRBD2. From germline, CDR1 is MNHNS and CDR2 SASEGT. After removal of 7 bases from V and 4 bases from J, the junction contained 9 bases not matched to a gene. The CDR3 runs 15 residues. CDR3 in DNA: TGTGCCAGCATGGCCGTGGGAGGGGCCACCGGGGAGCTGTTTTTT. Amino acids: CASMAVGGATGELFF.

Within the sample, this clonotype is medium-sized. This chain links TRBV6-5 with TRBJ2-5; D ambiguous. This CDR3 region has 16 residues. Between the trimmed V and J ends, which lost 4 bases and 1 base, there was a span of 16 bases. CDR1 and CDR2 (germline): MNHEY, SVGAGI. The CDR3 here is CASSSPRLRPQETQYF. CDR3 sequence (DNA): TGTGCCAGCAGTTCTCCGCGGCTACGCCCCCAAGAGACCCAGTACTTC.

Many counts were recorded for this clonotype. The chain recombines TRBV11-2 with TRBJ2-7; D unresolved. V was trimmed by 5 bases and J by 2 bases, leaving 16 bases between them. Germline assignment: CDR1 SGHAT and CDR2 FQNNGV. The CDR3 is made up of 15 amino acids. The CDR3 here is CASSLSQVKTYEQYF. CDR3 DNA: TGTGCCAGCAGCCTAAGTCAAGTAAAAACCTACGAGCAGTACTTC. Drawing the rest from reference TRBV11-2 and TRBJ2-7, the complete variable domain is EAGVAQSPRYKIIEKRQSVAFWCNPISGHATLYWYQQILGQGPKLLIQFQNNGVVDDSQLPKDRFSAERLKGVDSTLKIQPAKLEDSAVYLCASSLSQVKTYEQYFGPGTRLTVT.

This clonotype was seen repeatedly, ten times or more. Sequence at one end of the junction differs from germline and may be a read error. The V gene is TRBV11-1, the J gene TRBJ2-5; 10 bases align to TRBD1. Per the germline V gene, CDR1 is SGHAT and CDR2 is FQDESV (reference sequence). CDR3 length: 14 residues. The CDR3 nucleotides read TGTGCCAGCAGCCCGTCCCGGGACAGGGGAGGTTCCGACTTC. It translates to CASSPSRDRGGSDF.

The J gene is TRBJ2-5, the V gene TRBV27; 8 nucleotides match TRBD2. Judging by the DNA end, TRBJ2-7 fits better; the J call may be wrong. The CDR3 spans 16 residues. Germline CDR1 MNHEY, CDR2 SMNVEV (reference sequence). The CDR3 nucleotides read TGTGCCAGCAGTCCCTATCCGGGACTAGTTCTCTACGAGCAGTACTTC. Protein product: CASSPYPGLVLYEQYF.

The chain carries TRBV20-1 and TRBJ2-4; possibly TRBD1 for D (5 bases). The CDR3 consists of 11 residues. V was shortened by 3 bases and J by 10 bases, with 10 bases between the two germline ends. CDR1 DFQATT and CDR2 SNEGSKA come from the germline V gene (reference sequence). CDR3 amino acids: CSARMGPIQYF. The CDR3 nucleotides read TGCAGTGCTAGGATGGGGCCAATTCAGTACTTC.

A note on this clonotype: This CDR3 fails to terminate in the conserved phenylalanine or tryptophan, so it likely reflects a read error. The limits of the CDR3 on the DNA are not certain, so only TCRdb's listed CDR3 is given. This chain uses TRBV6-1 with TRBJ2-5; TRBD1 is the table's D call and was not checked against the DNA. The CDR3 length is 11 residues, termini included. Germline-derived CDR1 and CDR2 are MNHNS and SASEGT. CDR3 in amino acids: CASSPGETRYS.

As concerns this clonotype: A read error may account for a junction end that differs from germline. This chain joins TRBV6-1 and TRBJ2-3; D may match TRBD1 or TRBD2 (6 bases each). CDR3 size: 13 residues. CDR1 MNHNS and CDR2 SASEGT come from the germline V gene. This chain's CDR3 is CASSEGGADTQYF. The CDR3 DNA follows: TGTGCCAGCAGTGAAGGGGGGGCTGATACCCAGTATTTT.

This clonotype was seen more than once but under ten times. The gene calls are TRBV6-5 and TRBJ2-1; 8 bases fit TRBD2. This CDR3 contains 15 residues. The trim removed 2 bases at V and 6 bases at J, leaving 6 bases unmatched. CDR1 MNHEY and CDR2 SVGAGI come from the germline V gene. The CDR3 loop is CASSYGAGVSNEQFF. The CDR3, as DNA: TGTGCCAGCAGTTACGGAGCGGGAGTCTCCAATGAGCAGTTCTTC.

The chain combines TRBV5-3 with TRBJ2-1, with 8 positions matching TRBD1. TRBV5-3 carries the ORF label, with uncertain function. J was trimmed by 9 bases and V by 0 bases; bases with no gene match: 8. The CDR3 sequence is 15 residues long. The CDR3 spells CARSLGRGLSGEQFF. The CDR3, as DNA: TGTGCCAGAAGCTTGGGCAGGGGGCTTTCGGGTGAGCAGTTCTTC.

The CDR3 sequence: CASRTSGKVNEQFF. The CDR3 DNA is TGTGCCAGCAGGACTAGCGGGAAAGTCAATGAGCAGTTCTTC. The rearrangement uses TRBV25-1 and TRBJ2-1, with 11 bases lining up with TRBD2. The CDR3 has 14 residues. Germline V gene sequence: CDR1 MGHDK, CDR2 SYGVNS. The V segment lost 6 bases and the J segment 6 bases; nucleotides outside the gene matches: 4.

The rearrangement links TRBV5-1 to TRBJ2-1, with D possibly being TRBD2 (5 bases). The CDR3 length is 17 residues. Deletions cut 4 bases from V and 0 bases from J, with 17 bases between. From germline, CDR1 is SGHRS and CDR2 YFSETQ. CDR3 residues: CASSEPSGSSSYNEQFF. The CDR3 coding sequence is TGCGCCAGCAGCGAGCCCTCTGGGAGTAGCTCCTACAATGAGCAGTTCTTC. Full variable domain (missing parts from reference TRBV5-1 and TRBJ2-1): KAGVTQTPRYLIKTRGQQVTLSCSPISGHRSVSWYQQTPGQGLQFLFEYFSETQRNKGNFPGRFSGRQFSNSRSEMNVSTLELGDSALYLCASSEPSGSSSYNEQFFGPGTRLTVL.

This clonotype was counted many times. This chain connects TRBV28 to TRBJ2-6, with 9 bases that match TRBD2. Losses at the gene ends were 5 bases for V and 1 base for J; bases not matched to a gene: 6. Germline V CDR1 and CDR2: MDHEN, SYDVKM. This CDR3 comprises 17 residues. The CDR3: CASSPLAGVSGANVLTF. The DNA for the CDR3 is TGTGCCAGCAGTCCGTTAGCGGGAGTTTCTGGGGCCAACGTCCTGACTTTC.

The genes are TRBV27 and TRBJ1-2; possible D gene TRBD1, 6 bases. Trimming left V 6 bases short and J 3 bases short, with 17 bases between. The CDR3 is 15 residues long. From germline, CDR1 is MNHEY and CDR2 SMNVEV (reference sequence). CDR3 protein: CASRTVGGADYGYTF. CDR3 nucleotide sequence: TGTGCCAGCAGGACTGTCGGGGGGGCCGACTATGGCTACACCTTC.

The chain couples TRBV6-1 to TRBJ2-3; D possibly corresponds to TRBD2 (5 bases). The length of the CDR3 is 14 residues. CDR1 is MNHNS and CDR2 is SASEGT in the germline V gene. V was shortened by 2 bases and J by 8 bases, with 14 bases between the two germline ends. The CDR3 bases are TGTGCCAGCAGTGAACGGCGGTTCGAGGGTACGCAGTATTTT. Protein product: CASSERRFEGTQYF.